Shown below are 14 T cell receptor beta chains from a single sample sequenced in a study of T cells in Graves' hyperthyroidism and ophthalmopathy. Template material for amplifying TCR beta CDR3 regions consisted of RNA transcripts. The HTBI primer set was used in a first-round RT-PCR of the TCR CDR3. TCRdb redid the calling of the multiplex PCR reads with MiXCR, one entry per CDR3 protein. The sample lists hundreds of thousands of distinct CDR3 sequences; about a sixth were seen once. Specimen: blood. These receptor sequences come from a woman in her thirties or forties with Graves' ophthalmopathy.

This clonotype appeared a few times. The rearrangement joins TRBV5-1 to TRBJ2-3; 7 bases fit TRBD2. Germline V gene data show CDR1 as SGHRS and CDR2 as YFSETQ. This CDR3 is 13 amino acids long. The V gene end was trimmed by 3 bases and the J gene end by 5 bases; junction bases not matched to a gene: 3. Written as DNA, the CDR3 is TGCGCCAGCAGCTGGGAGCGGGGAGATACGCAGTATTTT. Translating gives CASSWERGDTQYF.

The sample holds many counts of this clonotype. This chain connects TRBV20-1 to TRBJ2-5, with 10 bases that match TRBD2. CDR1 and CDR2 from the germline V gene are DFQATT and SNEGSKA (reference sequence). The junction had 14 bases not matched to a gene; V was cut back by 0 bases and J by 4 bases. The CDR3 loop spans 18 amino acids. CDR3: CSARDRMRSGGALETQYF. DNA of the CDR3: TGCAGTGCTAGAGATCGTATGCGCAGCGGGGGGGCCCTAGAGACCCAGTACTTC.

Of note for this clonotype: A read error may account for a junction end that differs from germline. This chain uses TRBV7-9 with TRBJ2-5; TRBD2 matches at 13 bases. This CDR3 has 18 amino acids. Germline V gives CDR1 SEHNR, CDR2 FQNEAQ (reference sequence). CDR3 nucleotides: TGTGCTAGCAGCTCAACCTCTCGGACTAGCGGGGGAGGGGAGACCCAGTACTTC. Translation gives CASSSTSRTSGGGETQYF.

This clonotype showed up just once. The CDR3 sequence: CSARQGLNYRQYF. The CDR3 nucleotides read TGCAGCGCGCGACAGGGCCTTAACTACAGGCAGTACTTC. The chain has TRBV29-1 and TRBJ2-7; 7 nucleotides line up with TRBD1. CDR1 and CDR2 from the germline V gene are SQVTM and ANQGSEA. After removal of 7 bases from V and 9 bases from J, the junction contained 15 bases not matched to a gene. There are 13 residues in the CDR3.

This clonotype turned up a few times. This chain uses TRBV6-1 with TRBJ1-1, with D perhaps matching TRBD1 (6 bases). The germline V and J ends were trimmed by 1 base and 2 bases, with 14 bases remaining between them. From germline, CDR1 is MNHNS and CDR2 SASEGT. The length of the CDR3 is 16 residues. The chain's CDR3 is CASSEEGHRVNTEAFF. The DNA of the CDR3 is TGTGCCAGCAGTGAAGAAGGTCACAGGGTTAACACTGAAGCTTTCTTT.

This clonotype has only a few counts. J is TRBJ2-3 and V is TRBV4-1, with D possibly TRBD1 on 6 matching bases. The V end was cut by 0 bases, the J end by 3 bases, with 10 bases between. Germline CDR1 is MGHRA and CDR2 is YSYEKL. The CDR3 sequence is 15 residues long. CDR3 coding DNA: TGCGCCAGCAGCCAAGAGGGGGCGCGGACAGATACGCAGTATTTT. Protein product: CASSQEGARTDTQYF.

In its sample, this clonotype was seen many times. This chain connects TRBV3-1 to TRBJ2-3, with D perhaps matching TRBD2 (6 bases). In germline, CDR1 is LGHDT, CDR2 YNNKEL (reference sequence). Trimming took 3 bases from V and 6 from J, leaving 22 bases between them. The CDR3 covers 17 residues. Written as DNA, the CDR3 is TGTGCCAGCAGCCAGCCCCGGGACTCTCAGCTGATGGATACGCAGTATTTT. Translating gives CASSQPRDSQLMDTQYF.

The chain employs TRBV28 and TRBJ2-1; D perhaps matches TRBD2 (6 bases). The ends were cut back, 5 bases at V and 2 bases at J, with 13 bases in the middle. Germline lookup yields CDR1 MDHEN and CDR2 SYDVKM. The CDR3 extends over 15 amino acids. CDR3 amino acids: CASSEGLDAYNEQFF. The CDR3 DNA reads as TGTGCCAGCAGTGAGGGACTGGATGCCTACAATGAGCAGTTCTTC.

This clonotype was counted at least ten times. The rearrangement uses TRBV3-1 and TRBJ2-1; TRBD2 aligns across 8 bases. J lost 7 bases, V lost 1 base, and 6 bases had no gene match. Germline loops: CDR1 LGHDT, CDR2 YNNKEL (reference sequence). This CDR3 is 15 amino acids long. CDR3 sequence: CASSQASGSVNEQFF. The CDR3 DNA sequence: TGTGCCAGCAGCCAAGCGAGCGGGAGTGTTAATGAGCAGTTCTTC.

The chain recombines TRBV6-1 with TRBJ2-5; 8 positions match TRBD1. The CDR3 is made up of 15 amino acids. Germline trimming cut 1 base from V and 7 bases from J; bases unmatched to any gene: 8. CDR1 is MNHNS, CDR2 SASEGT, per germline. CDR3 region: CASSEVRTGLVTQYF. The DNA for the CDR3 is TGTGCCAGCAGTGAAGTCAGGACAGGGCTGGTGACCCAGTACTTC.

This clonotype was detected only once. V and J are TRBV5-6 and TRBJ1-2, with 7 bases fitting TRBD1. Germline V gives CDR1 SGHDT, CDR2 YYEEEE. The CDR3 is 15 residues long. V shed 2 bases, J shed 7 bases, and the junction held 11 bases outside the gene matches. The CDR3 sequence is CASSFRIRGGRGYTF. In nucleotides, the CDR3 is TGTGCCAGCAGCTTTAGGATTAGAGGGGGCCGTGGCTACACCTTC.

The rearrangement joins TRBV18 to TRBJ2-2; D ambiguous. The CDR3 has 12 amino acids. V lost 0 bases and J 6 bases, leaving 2 bases between the germline ends. Germline V gene data show CDR1 as KGHSH and CDR2 as LQKENI. CDR3 nucleotide sequence: TGTGCCAGCTCACCACCCCCCGGGGAGCTGTTTTTT. Protein sequence: CASSPPPGELFF.

The chain links TRBV7-9 to TRBJ2-3; 7 bases align to TRBD1. The CDR3 spans 16 residues. CDR1 and CDR2 from the germline V gene are SEHNR and FQNEAQ (reference sequence). V shed 2 bases and J 4 bases; nucleotides not matched to a gene: 9. CDR3 region: CASSLRGLDGADTQYF. The CDR3 DNA reads TGTGCCAGCAGCTTAAGGGGGCTGGATGGTGCAGATACGCAGTATTTT.

This clonotype was seen repeatedly, ten times or more. This sequence joins TRBV10-3 and TRBJ1-5; TRBD1 aligns across 11 bases. Germline V gives CDR1 ENHRY, CDR2 SYGVKD. J was trimmed by 4 bases and V by 8 bases; bases with no gene match: 4. The CDR3 consists of 14 residues. CDR3 loop: CAIGGTGGNQPQHF. The CDR3 DNA reads as TGTGCCATCGGGGGGACAGGGGGAAATCAGCCCCAGCATTTT.